The 23 T cell receptor beta chains reported below all come from one sample, sequenced in a study of blood T cell repertoires in COVID-19. TCRdb's copy holds only in-frame clones and misses some; the assay was immunoSEQ multiplex PCR. The data contain 300,000 to 350,000 clones, over 85% of them singletons. Specimen: peripheral blood. The receptors were gathered from a woman in her sixties with COVID-19, enrolled during active disease.

The chain is built from TRBV2 and TRBJ1-5; no clear D. The CDR3 spans 15 residues. The germline gives CDR1 SNHLY, CDR2 FYNNEI. V lost 2 bases and J 7 bases, leaving 15 bases between the germline ends. The CDR3 DNA follows: TGTGCCAGCAGTGAATGGCAGGCTTGGATCCAGCCCCAGCATTTT. This gives the protein CASSEWQAWIQPQHF.

The chain has TRBV6-5 and TRBJ1-4; no firm D call. The length of the CDR3 is 13 residues. Germline assignment: CDR1 MNHEY and CDR2 SVGAGI. With 2 bases removed from V and 8 bases from J, the gap between germline ends came to 9 bases. The CDR3 nucleotides are TGTGCCAGCAGTTACGGCGACTACGAAAAACTGTTTTTT. It encodes CASSYGDYEKLFF.

This chain uses TRBV3-1 (or the pseudogene TRBV3-2) with TRBJ2-3; 8 bases match TRBD2. The CDR3 loop spans 17 amino acids. CDR1 LGHDT and CDR2 YNNKEL come from the germline V gene (reference sequence). Trimming cost V 3 bases and J 2 bases; bases outside gene matches: 10. The CDR3 DNA sequence: TGTGCCAGCAGCCATCCGAAAAGCGGGGGAGCCACAGATACGCAGTATTTT. Translating it yields CASSHPKSGGATDTQYF.

This chain uses TRBV5-8 with TRBJ2-1, with a weak D call TRBD2 (5 bases). The germline gives CDR1 SGHTS, CDR2 YDEGEE. Trimming took 7 bases from V and 1 from J, leaving 12 bases between them. The CDR3 runs to 14 residues. Written as DNA, the CDR3 is TGTGCCAGCCCGCGCCGAGGGTCCTACAATGAGCAGTTCTTC. It yields the protein CASPRRGSYNEQFF.

A remark on this clone: One end of the junction is discordant with germline, which a read error may explain. The chain joins TRBV6-5 to TRBJ1-2, with D perhaps TRBD1 (5 bases). From germline, CDR1 is MNHEY and CDR2 SVGAGI. This CDR3 region has 10 residues. CDR3 region: CASISRVSFF. CDR3 nucleotides: TGTGCCAGCATTTCCAGGGTATCCTTCTTC.

The V call is TRBV4-2, the J call TRBJ1-2; unclear D gene. With 0 bases removed from V and 2 bases from J, the gap between germline ends came to 7 bases. The CDR3 has 14 residues. The germline CDR1 and CDR2 sequences are LGHNA and YNFKEQ. The CDR3 DNA follows: TGTGCCAGCAGCCAAGATTATCAGAACTATGGCTACACCTTC. This translates into CASSQDYQNYGYTF.

V gene TRBV18 combines with J gene TRBJ2-2; D unclear. Germline loops: CDR1 KGHSH, CDR2 LQKENI. V shed 3 bases and J shed 0 bases, with 5 bases lying between them. This CDR3 spans 14 amino acids. CDR3 residues: CASSPAANTGELFF. CDR3 bases: TGTGCCAGCTCACCGGCAGCGAACACCGGGGAGCTGTTTTTT.

The chain's CDR3 is CASSSPGQGAYNEQFF. CDR3 nucleotides: TGTGCCAGCAGTTCCCCGGGACAGGGGGCATACAATGAGCAGTTCTTC. V gene TRBV27 combines with J gene TRBJ2-1, with TRBD1 matching 12 bases. V was clipped by 4 bases and J by 4 bases; unmatched bases: 5. The length of the CDR3 is 16 residues. Germline CDR1 is MNHEY and CDR2 is SMNVEV (reference sequence).

The CDR3 coding sequence is TGTGCCAGCAGTTTTCGTCAGGGTTCCCCTCCTAACTATGGCTACACCTTC. Translated, it gives CASSFRQGSPPNYGYTF. The chain recombines TRBV28 with TRBJ1-2; tentatively, D is TRBD1 (5 bases). Between the trimmed V and J ends, which lost 3 bases and 0 bases, there was a span of 17 bases. Germline-derived CDR1 and CDR2 are MDHEN and SYDVKM. The CDR3 is 17 amino acids.

This sequence joins TRBV27 and TRBJ2-5; D is perhaps TRBD2 (5 bases). The V end lost 4 bases, the J end lost 2 bases, and 14 bases lay between the germline ends. The CDR3 is 15 residues long. CDR1 MNHEY and CDR2 SMNVEV come from the germline V gene (reference sequence). CDR3 in amino acids: CASSSLFRGQETQYF. The CDR3 region has the DNA TGTGCCAGCAGTTCATTATTCCGGGGACAAGAGACCCAGTACTTC.

The chain recombines TRBV10-3 with TRBJ2-1, with D maybe TRBD1 (7 bases). Trimming pared 5 bases from V and 7 bases from J, leaving 18 bases between. Germline-derived CDR1 and CDR2 are ENHRY and SYGVKD. The CDR3 loop spans 15 amino acids. The CDR3 DNA is TGTGCCATCAGTAGGGGGGACAGCCGGGGGAATGAGCAGTTCTTC. Its protein product is CAISRGDSRGNEQFF.

The sample holds one count of this clone. The chain recombines TRBV30 with TRBJ2-1, with 8 nucleotides matching TRBD1. Trimming took 2 bases from V and 0 from J; bases not matched to a gene: 18. There are 20 residues in the CDR3. Germline V gene lookup returns CDR1 GTSNPN and CDR2 SVGIG (reference sequence). CDR3 DNA: TGTGCCTGGAGTTCTCGACGGACAGGGCGAAAACTGGACTCCTACAATGAGCAGTTCTTC. It specifies CAWSSRRTGRKLDSYNEQFF.

This chain links TRBV18 with TRBJ1-1; 8 positions agree with TRBD1. The CDR3 length is 16 residues. The V gene's germline CDR1 is KGHSH and CDR2 LQKENI. Trimming took 4 bases from V and 2 from J; bases not matched to a gene: 9. The CDR3 sequence: CASSLDRGQRNTEAFF. For the CDR3, the DNA is TGTGCCAGCTCACTCGACAGGGGTCAAAGAAACACTGAAGCTTTCTTT.

This rearrangement joins TRBV5-1 to TRBJ2-7, with a tentative D call TRBD2 (5 bases). Per the germline V gene, CDR1 is SGHRS and CDR2 is YFSETQ. With 3 bases removed from V and 3 bases from J, the gap between germline ends came to 19 bases. CDR3 length equals 16 residues. CDR3 sequence: CASSSAGVATNYEQYF. In DNA form, the CDR3 reads TGCGCCAGCAGCTCGGCCGGGGTGGCCACCAACTACGAGCAGTACTTC.

V and J are TRBV19 and TRBJ1-1, with 12 bases aligning to TRBD1. The ends lost 6 bases at V and 5 bases at J; junction bases unmatched: 10. This CDR3 is built from 16 residues. The germline gives CDR1 LNHDA, CDR2 SQIVND (reference sequence). CDR3 region: CASSYRDRGRSTEAFF. The CDR3 nucleotides read TGTGCCAGTAGCTACCGGGACAGGGGGCGAAGTACTGAAGCTTTCTTT.

The genes are TRBV5-5 and TRBJ2-1; D is perhaps TRBD1 (6 bases). CDR1 is SGHKS and CDR2 is YYEKEE in the germline V gene (reference sequence). Deletions cut 2 bases from V and 0 bases from J, with 15 bases between. The CDR3 covers 17 residues. Written as DNA, the CDR3 is TGTGCCAGCAGCTTCGGTGCTACAGGGAACTCCTACAATGAGCAGTTCTTC. It codes for CASSFGATGNSYNEQFF.

This clone was recorded a few times. The rearrangement joins TRBV13 to TRBJ1-2, with TRBD1 matching over 8 bases. The CDR3 runs 14 residues. In germline, CDR1 is PRHDT, CDR2 FYEKMQ (reference sequence). The J segment lost 8 bases and the V segment lost 3 bases, leaving 8 bases of the junction unmatched. The DNA for the CDR3 is TGTGCCAGCAGCTTCCCTGGACAGGGTTTAGGCTACACCTTC. Protein product: CASSFPGQGLGYTF.

This chain uses TRBV7-3 with TRBJ1-6; no clear D gene. Germline values: CDR1 SGHTA, CDR2 FQGTGA. The CDR3 runs to 15 residues. The V and J ends lost 2 bases and 7 bases respectively, with 12 bases between them. CDR3 region: CASSLGSGLNSPLHF. CDR3 in DNA: TGTGCCAGCAGCTTAGGGTCGGGGTTGAATTCACCCCTCCACTTT.

The V call is TRBV7-2, the J call TRBJ1-3; the D is unclear. The germline V gene has CDR1 SGHTA and CDR2 FQGNSA. The length of the CDR3 is 19 residues. V lost 4 bases to trimming and J lost 0 bases, with 22 bases between them. The CDR3 sequence is CASSYSRAFYRDSGNTIYF. The CDR3 coding sequence is TGTGCCAGCAGCTACTCCCGGGCCTTTTATCGGGACTCTGGAAACACCATATATTTT.

V is TRBV19 and J is TRBJ2-1, with D possibly matching TRBD1 (5 bases). The V gene's germline CDR1 is LNHDA and CDR2 SQIVND (reference sequence). V gave up 5 bases and J gave up 5 bases, with 13 bases separating them. CDR3 length equals 14 residues. The DNA of the CDR3 is TGTGCCAGTAGTCCCGTCGACAGCAACAATGAGCAGTTCTTC. It codes for CASSPVDSNNEQFF. The full variable domain, in which reference TRBV19 and TRBJ2-1 provide the parts outside the CDR3, is DGGITQSPKYLFRKEGQNVTLSCEQNLNHDAMYWYRQDPGQGLRLIYYSQIVNDFQKGDIAEGYSVSREKKESFPLTVTSAQKNPTAFYLCASSPVDSNNEQFFGPGTRLTVL.

The chain combines TRBV7-3 with TRBJ1-2, with 8 bases aligning to TRBD1. CDR3 length: 13 amino acids. The V gene's germline CDR1 is SGHTA and CDR2 FQGTGA. The ends lost 5 bases at V and 4 bases at J; junction bases unmatched: 3. The CDR3 nucleotides read TGTGCCAGCAGCCCCGGGACAGGCTATGGCTACACCTTC. Residues: CASSPGTGYGYTF.

In its sample, this clone was seen a few times. The chain joins TRBV2 to TRBJ1-2, with D perhaps TRBD1 (6 bases). Per germline, CDR1 SNHLY and CDR2 FYNNEI. Trimming left V 3 bases short and J 7 bases short, with 12 bases between. The CDR3 runs 13 residues. CDR3 loop: CASSDSGAFGYTF. CDR3 DNA: TGTGCCAGCAGTGATTCAGGGGCGTTTGGCTACACCTTC.

This clone turned up a few times. The genes are TRBV25-1 and TRBJ1-2; a weak D match, TRBD1 (6 bases). V lost 6 bases, J lost 8 bases, and 13 bases lay in between. The CDR3 is made up of 12 amino acids. The germline gives CDR1 MGHDK, CDR2 SYGVNS. In DNA form, the CDR3 reads TGTGCCAGCAGCAGGGGAATCTTGGGCTACACCTTC. Translated, it gives CASSRGILGYTF.